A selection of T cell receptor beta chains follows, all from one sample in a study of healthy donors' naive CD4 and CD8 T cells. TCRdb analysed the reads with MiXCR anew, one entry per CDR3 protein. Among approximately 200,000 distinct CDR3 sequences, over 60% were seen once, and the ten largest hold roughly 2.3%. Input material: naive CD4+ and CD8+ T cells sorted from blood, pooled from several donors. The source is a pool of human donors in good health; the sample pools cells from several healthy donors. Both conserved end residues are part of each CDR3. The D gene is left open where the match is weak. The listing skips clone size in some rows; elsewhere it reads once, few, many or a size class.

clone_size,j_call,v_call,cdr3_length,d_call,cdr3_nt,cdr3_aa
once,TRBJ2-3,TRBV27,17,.,TGTGCCAGCAGTTTATCCTCCGCCCTGGTCGGCACAGATACGCAGTATTTT,CASSLSSALVGTDTQYF
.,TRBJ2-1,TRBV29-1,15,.,TGCAGCGTGACCGACCTCGGGGCAGACTACAATGAGCAGTTCTTC,CSVTDLGADYNEQFF
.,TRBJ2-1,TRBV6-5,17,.,TGTGCCAGCAGTTCGTCCGTCGGTGTGACAGTATACAATGAGCAGTTCTTC,CASSSSVGVTVYNEQFF
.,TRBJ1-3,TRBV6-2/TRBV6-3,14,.,TGTGCCAGCATGGACATACTCTCTGGAAACACCATATATTTT,CASMDILSGNTIYF
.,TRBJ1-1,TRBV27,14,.,TGTGCCAGCATGGACATGCAGGTGAACACTGAAGCTTTCTTT,CASMDMQVNTEAFF
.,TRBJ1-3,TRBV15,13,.,TGTGCCACCAGCGCGACATCTGGAAACACCATATATTTT,CATSATSGNTIYF
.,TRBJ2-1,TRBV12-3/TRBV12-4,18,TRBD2,TGTGCCAGCAGTTTAACCCGACTAGCGGGAGGGCCTGACAATGAGCAGTTCTTC,CASSLTRLAGGPDNEQFF
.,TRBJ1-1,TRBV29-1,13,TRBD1,TGCAGCGTTGAGGCGACAGGGCAGGTTCGGGCTTTCTTT,CSVEATGQVRAFF
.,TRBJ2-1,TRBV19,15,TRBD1,TGTGCCAGTAGTAGACAGGGAACTATTTACAATGAGCAGTTCTTC,CASSRQGTIYNEQFF
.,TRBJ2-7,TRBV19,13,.,TGTGCCAGTCGCCAAGACGGGTCCTACGAGCAGTACTTC,CASRQDGSYEQYF
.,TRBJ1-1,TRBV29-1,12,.,TGCAGCGTTGAAGATTCGCCAATGGTGGCTTTCTTT,CSVEDSPMVAFF
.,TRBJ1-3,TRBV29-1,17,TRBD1,TGCAGCGTTGAAGATCTGCCTTGGACAGGGAGTGGAAACACCATATATTTT,CSVEDLPWTGSGNTIYF
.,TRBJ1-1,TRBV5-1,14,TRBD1,TGCGCCAGCAGCGGACAGGGCTTATCGGATGAAGCTTTCTTT,CASSGQGLSDEAFF
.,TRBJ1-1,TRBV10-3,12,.,TGTGCCATCAGTGACGGGCGGGGTGTCGCTTTCTTT,CAISDGRGVAFF
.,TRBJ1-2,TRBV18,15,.,TGTGCCAGCTCAGATATTACCGGGAGTACCTATGGCTACACCTTC,CASSDITGSTYGYTF
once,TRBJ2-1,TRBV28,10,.,TGTGCCAGAGTATGTTCGGAGCAGTTCTTC,CARVCSEQFF
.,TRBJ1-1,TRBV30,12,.,TGTGCCTGGAGTGCCGGGGGCACTGAAGCTTTCTTT,CAWSAGGTEAFF
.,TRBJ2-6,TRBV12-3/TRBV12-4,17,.,TGTGCCAGCAGTGACCTTCCCTTAGGGGCTGGGGCCAACGTCCGGACTTTC,CASSDLPLGAGANVRTF
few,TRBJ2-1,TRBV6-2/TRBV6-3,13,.,TGTGCCAGCAGTTACAGCAGGGATACTGAGCAGTTCTTC,CASSYSRDTEQFF
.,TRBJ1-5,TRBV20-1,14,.,TGCAGTGCTATGGCGGGGGAGAGCAATCGGCCCCAGCATTTT,CSAMAGESNRPQHF
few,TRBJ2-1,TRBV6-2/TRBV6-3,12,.,TGTGCCAGCACCCAAGGGGTGAATGAGCAGTTCTTC,CASTQGVNEQFF
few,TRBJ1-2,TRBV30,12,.,TGTGCCTGGAGTGTAGGTGCCTATGGCTACACCTTC,CAWSVGAYGYTF
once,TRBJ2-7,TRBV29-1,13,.,TGCAGCGTTGAAGGGACAGTACTCTACGAGCAGTACTTC,CSVEGTVLYEQYF
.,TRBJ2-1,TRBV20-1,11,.,TGCAGTGCCAATTCCGACAATGAGCAGTTCTTC,CSANSDNEQFF
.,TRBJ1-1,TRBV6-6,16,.,TGTGCCAGCAGTTACCCGACAGAAAACATGAACACTGAAGCTTTCTTT,CASSYPTENMNTEAFF
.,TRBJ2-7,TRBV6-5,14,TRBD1,TGTGCCAGCAGTTACCGACAGGGGCACTACGAGCAGTACTTC,CASSYRQGHYEQYF
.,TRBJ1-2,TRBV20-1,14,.,TGCAGTGCTAGGCTTCTTCTGGGGGCGCAAGGCTACACCTTC,CSARLLLGAQGYTF